These 30 T cell receptor beta chains were all obtained from the same sample, sequenced in a study of long-term antiretroviral therapy in people with HIV (dated by TCRdb to between 2021 and 2024). The immunoSEQ hsTCRB v3.0 assay was used at survey level resolution to sequence the TRB variable region. Held by TCRdb, this immuneACCESS table contains in-frame sequences only and omits some clones. Under half of the omission traces to an unresolved V gene where checked; the cause of the rest is unknown. The sample profile shows approximately 19,000 clones; less than 85% of them were found once. In total, the top ten clones hold 6.4% of the sample. Specimen: unsorted PBMCs, collected at the start of antiretroviral therapy, before treatment. The receptors derive from a man aged 18-30 years with HIV.

This clone is a singleton in its sample. The V call is TRBV28, the J call TRBJ2-5; D may be TRBD1 (6 bases). This CDR3 is 15 amino acids long. Trimming pared 6 bases from V and 5 bases from J, leaving 19 bases between. CDR1 is MDHEN, CDR2 SYDVKM, per germline. CDR3 sequence: CASSTLGAMSETQYF. The CDR3 region has the DNA TGTGCCAGCAGCACCTTGGGGGCGATGTCGGAGACCCAGTACTTC.

V and J are TRBV19 and TRBJ2-3; 8 bases line up with TRBD2. CDR1 is LNHDA, CDR2 SQIVND, per germline (reference sequence). V shed 5 bases, J shed 3 bases, and the junction held 4 bases outside the gene matches. The CDR3 spans 14 residues. The CDR3 region is CASSLAGGTDTQYF. The DNA of the CDR3 is TGTGCCAGTAGTTTGGCGGGAGGAACAGATACGCAGTATTTT.

In this sample, this clone turned up a few times. This rearrangement joins TRBV7-8 to TRBJ1-5; no definite D call. Germline V gene data show CDR1 as SGHVS and CDR2 as FQNEAQ. The CDR3 runs 13 residues. V gave up 0 bases and J gave up 6 bases, with 6 bases separating them. The chain's CDR3 is CASSLATGQPQHF. Written as DNA, the CDR3 is TGTGCCAGCAGCTTAGCGACGGGTCAGCCCCAGCATTTT.

In this sample, this clone turned up a few times. This chain links TRBV14 with TRBJ1-1; 9 nucleotides line up with TRBD1. This CDR3 comprises 15 residues. V dropped 2 bases and J dropped 3; count of bases not matched to a gene: 4. Per germline, CDR1 SGHDN and CDR2 FVKESK. The CDR3 is CASSQPQGADTEAFF. The CDR3 DNA sequence: TGTGCCAGCAGCCAACCACAGGGGGCGGACACTGAAGCTTTCTTT.

In its sample, this clone was seen a few times. J is TRBJ2-2 and V is TRBV11-2, with D uncertain. With 5 bases removed from V and 8 bases from J, the gap between germline ends came to 12 bases. Per germline, CDR1 SGHAT and CDR2 FQNNGV. The CDR3 contains 13 residues. DNA for the CDR3: TGTGCCAGCAGCCAGGCGGTTCGGGGGGAGCTGTTTTTT. Translating it yields CASSQAVRGELFF.

The J gene is TRBJ1-5, the V gene TRBV7-6; 10 bases align to TRBD1. This CDR3 has 17 amino acids. Losses at the gene ends were 5 bases for V and 0 bases for J; bases not matched to a gene: 7. CDR1 and CDR2 (germline): SGHVS, FNYEAQ. The CDR3 DNA reads as TGTGCCAGCAGCCTCGGGACAGGGGTTTATAGCAATCAGCCCCAGCATTTT. It yields the protein CASSLGTGVYSNQPQHF.

The chain employs TRBV11-2 and TRBJ1-2; unclear D gene. The CDR3 contains 12 residues. Trimming shortened V by 1 base and J by 8 bases, and 8 bases separated the two germline ends. CDR1 is SGHAT, CDR2 FQNNGV, per germline. CDR3 DNA sequence: TGTGCCAGCAGCTTAGGTCGGGTAGGCTACACCTTC. It codes for CASSLGRVGYTF.

This rearrangement joins TRBV7-9 to TRBJ2-5; TRBD2 matches 7 bases. CDR1 and CDR2 from the germline V gene are SEHNR and FQNEAQ (reference sequence). Trimming at V came to 6 bases and at J to 2 bases, leaving 3 bases not matched to a gene. The CDR3 spans 13 residues. For the CDR3, the DNA is TGTGCCAGCAGTCGCGGGGGACAAGAGACCCAGTACTTC. It specifies CASSRGGQETQYF.

This chain links TRBV6-5 with TRBJ1-4; maybe TRBD1 (6 bases). The CDR3 consists of 16 residues. CDR1 and CDR2 (germline): MNHEY, SVGAGI. V was cut by 0 bases and J by 7 bases, with 15 bases left in between. DNA for the CDR3: TGTGCCAGCAGTTACTCGGGGGCAGGGCGGGCTGAAAAACTGTTTTTT. Translation: CASSYSGAGRAEKLFF.

The CDR3 DNA follows: TGTGCCAGCAGCTTACGAACCTCGGGAGGGAATCAGCCCCAGCATTTT. Its protein is CASSLRTSGGNQPQHF. The chain has TRBV5-8 and TRBJ1-5; D call uncertain. V gave up 2 bases and J gave up 4 bases, with 16 bases separating them. Germline V gene sequence: CDR1 SGHTS, CDR2 YDEGEE. The CDR3 is made up of 16 amino acids.

The genes are TRBV9 and TRBJ1-2, with 8 bases aligning to TRBD1. V trimming: 3 bases; J trimming: 0 bases; junction bases outside the gene matches: 4. The CDR3 is made up of 15 amino acids. CDR1 and CDR2 (germline): SGDLS, YYNGEE. CDR3 DNA sequence: TGTGCCAGCAGCGCCGGGACAGGTTCTAACTATGGCTACACCTTC. This encodes CASSAGTGSNYGYTF.

The chain joins TRBV30 to TRBJ1-4; TRBD1 might be the D (5 bases). CDR1 is GTSNPN, CDR2 SVGIG, per germline (reference sequence). V shed 2 bases and J shed 0 bases, with 10 bases lying between them. The CDR3 runs to 15 residues. The CDR3 loop reads CAWSWGGSTNEKLFF. CDR3 coding DNA: TGTGCCTGGAGTTGGGGGGGTTCAACTAATGAAAAACTGTTTTTT.

The chain couples TRBV28 to TRBJ2-7; 7 nucleotides match TRBD1. The CDR3 spans 15 residues. The V gene's germline CDR1 is MDHEN and CDR2 SYDVKM. J was trimmed by 1 base and V by 5 bases; bases with no gene match: 8. CDR3 sequence: CASSPPGQSSYEQYF. CDR3 nucleotides: TGTGCCAGCAGTCCTCCGGGACAGTCATCCTACGAGCAGTACTTC.

This sequence joins TRBV7-9 and TRBJ1-2; no firm D call. Germline CDR1 and CDR2: SEHNR and FQNEAQ (reference sequence). The CDR3 contains 16 residues. The ends were cut back, 2 bases at V and 4 bases at J, with 17 bases in the middle. DNA of the CDR3: TGTGCCAGCAGCTTATTAAACGACATTGCTTCCTATGGCTACACCTTC. It is translated as CASSLLNDIASYGYTF.

The rearrangement links TRBV4-1 to TRBJ1-4; D is ambiguous. Germline V gene lookup returns CDR1 MGHRA and CDR2 YSYEKL. The CDR3 runs 15 residues. With 2 bases removed from V and 5 bases from J, the gap between germline ends came to 12 bases. Written as DNA, the CDR3 is TGCGCCAGCAGCCAACCCCAGGAGTCGAATGAAAAACTGTTTTTT. This sequence encodes CASSQPQESNEKLFF.

The gene calls are TRBV19 and TRBJ2-7; TRBD2 agrees at 14 bases. Per the germline V gene, CDR1 is LNHDA and CDR2 is SQIVND (reference sequence). The V and J ends lost 5 bases and 0 bases, in that order; junction bases with no gene match: 3. The CDR3 has 16 amino acids. In DNA, the CDR3 is TGTGCCAGTAGTGGTGGGACTAGCGGGAGCTCCTACGAGCAGTACTTC. Protein sequence: CASSGGTSGSSYEQYF.

The chain links TRBV5-6 to TRBJ2-5; a weak D match, TRBD2 (7 bases). The germline V gene has CDR1 SGHDT and CDR2 YYEEEE. The CDR3 has 15 amino acids. The ends were cut back, 2 bases at V and 1 base at J, with 12 bases in the middle. CDR3 sequence: CASSLGGGIQETQYF. The CDR3, as DNA: TGTGCCAGCAGCTTAGGGGGAGGGATCCAAGAGACCCAGTACTTC.

This sequence joins TRBV5-1 and TRBJ1-2; D remains unclear. With 1 base removed from V and 4 bases from J, the gap between germline ends came to 20 bases. The germline V gene has CDR1 SGHRS and CDR2 YFSETQ. The CDR3 totals 17 residues. CDR3 sequence reads: CASSLFRGPSRGYGYTF. In DNA form, the CDR3 reads TGCGCCAGCAGCTTGTTCCGCGGGCCTTCCCGGGGCTATGGCTACACCTTC.

In this sample, this clone turned up a few times. V gene TRBV30 combines with J gene TRBJ1-1; D unclear. Germline lookup yields CDR1 GTSNPN and CDR2 SVGIG (reference sequence). V lost 3 bases, J lost 5 bases, and 10 bases lay in between. The CDR3 sequence is 12 residues long. In DNA form, the CDR3 reads TGTGCCTGGAGCTATTACGGAACTGAAGCTTTCTTT. It is translated as CAWSYYGTEAFF.

The rearrangement joins TRBV2 to TRBJ2-1; D possibly corresponds to TRBD2 (7 bases). Between the trimmed V and J ends, which lost 8 bases and 0 bases, there was a span of 26 bases. In germline, CDR1 is SNHLY, CDR2 FYNNEI. The CDR3 is 19 amino acids. This CDR3 reads CASREGDGLAESSYNEQFF. Written as DNA, the CDR3 is TGTGCCAGCCGCGAGGGGGATGGGCTAGCGGAAAGCTCCTACAATGAGCAGTTCTTC.

A word on this clone: Other DNA sequences in the same sample also yield this CDR3. The CDR3 sequence: CSVGTNTEAFF. Written as DNA, the CDR3 is TGCAGCGTAGGGACGAACACTGAAGCTTTCTTT. The gene calls are TRBV29-1 and TRBJ1-1; tentative D call: TRBD1 (5 bases). Trimming took off 6 bases at V and 1 base at J, with 6 bases between the two ends. Germline values: CDR1 SQVTM, CDR2 ANQGSEA. The CDR3 sequence is 11 residues long.

The rearrangement links TRBV28 to TRBJ1-5; TRBD1 agrees at 8 bases. Germline loops: CDR1 MDHEN, CDR2 SYDVKM. V lost 5 bases and J lost 2; bases outside the gene matches: 14. CDR3 size: 18 residues. CDR3 in DNA: TGTGCCAGCAGTCTTCCAGGGGGCTTCGATGAGGGCAATCAGCCCCAGCATTTT. It yields the protein CASSLPGGFDEGNQPQHF.

By sample share, this clone is medium-sized. This chain uses TRBV28 with TRBJ2-7; D gene uncertain. Trimming cost V 5 bases and J 1 base, with 15 bases left between them. This CDR3 has 15 residues. Germline CDR1 reads MDHEN; CDR2 reads SYDVKM. This CDR3 is CASSPPWQRSYEQYF. The CDR3, as DNA: TGTGCCAGCAGTCCACCCTGGCAGAGGTCCTACGAGCAGTACTTC.

CDR3 protein: CASSERGEQYF. CDR3 DNA sequence: TGTGCCAGTTCCGAGAGGGGCGAGCAGTACTTC. The chain uses TRBV6-6 and TRBJ2-7; D is possibly TRBD1 or TRBD2 (5 bases each). Looked up from germline, CDR1 is MNHNY and CDR2 is SVGAGI (reference sequence). The CDR3 extends over 11 amino acids. Trimming took 9 bases from V and 6 from J, leaving 12 bases between them.

The chain is built from TRBV15 and TRBJ1-4; 10 nucleotides align to TRBD1. V was clipped by 5 bases and J by 7 bases; unmatched bases: 4. The germline V gene encodes CDR1 LNHNV and CDR2 YYDKDF (reference sequence). The CDR3 runs to 14 residues. CDR3 amino acids: CATSPGTGVEKLFF. The CDR3 DNA reads TGTGCCACCAGCCCCGGGACAGGGGTTGAAAAACTGTTTTTT.

This clone showed up just a few times. The chain links TRBV7-9 to TRBJ1-2, with D unclear. Trimming left V 4 bases short and J 7 bases short, with 10 bases between. CDR1 is SEHNR, CDR2 FQNEAQ, per germline (reference sequence). This CDR3 region has 12 residues. CDR3 DNA: TGTGCCAGCAGCTCTAAATTCGGTGGCTACACCTTC. This codes for CASSSKFGGYTF.

This sequence joins TRBV5-5 and TRBJ2-4, with D uncertain. Trimming pared 5 bases from V and 1 base from J, leaving 13 bases between. Germline values: CDR1 SGHKS, CDR2 YYEKEE (reference sequence). The CDR3 is made up of 15 amino acids. CDR3 residues: CASSNPQGAKNIQYF. The DNA for the CDR3 is TGTGCCAGCAGTAATCCTCAAGGGGCCAAAAACATTCAGTACTTC. The full variable domain, completed using reference TRBV5-5 and TRBJ2-4, is DAGVTQSPTHLIKTRGQQVTLRCSPISGHKSVSWYQQVLGQGPQFIFQYYEKEERGRGNFPDRFSARQFPNYSSELNVNALLLGDSALYLCASSNPQGAKNIQYFGAGTRLSVL.

The CDR3: CASSVFPQQTYSGNTIYF. CDR3 in DNA: TGTGCCAGCAGCGTATTCCCCCAGCAAACCTACTCTGGAAACACCATATATTTT. V usage is TRBV9 and J usage is TRBJ1-3; D unclear. The CDR3 length is 18 residues. V lost 1 base and J 0 bases, leaving 17 bases between the germline ends. CDR1 is SGDLS and CDR2 is YYNGEE in the germline V gene.

The V and J genes are TRBV6-1 and TRBJ1-3, with a possible D match to TRBD1 (6 bases). With 3 bases removed from V and 11 bases from J, the gap between germline ends came to 14 bases. CDR3 size: 13 residues. CDR1 and CDR2 from the germline V gene are MNHNS and SASEGT. In nucleotides, the CDR3 is TGTGCCAGCAGTGAGGCAACCAGGGGTCCCATATATTTT. It specifies CASSEATRGPIYF.

This clone has a single count. The chain uses TRBV5-6 and TRBJ2-1; D is ambiguous. Trimming left V 1 base short and J 2 bases short, with 4 bases between. The CDR3 is 13 amino acids. Germline loops: CDR1 SGHDT, CDR2 YYEEEE. In DNA form, the CDR3 reads TGTGCCAGCAGCTTGTGGGCCTACAATGAGCAGTTCTTC. Residues: CASSLWAYNEQFF. The variable domain in full, with the rest retrieved from reference TRBV5-6 and TRBJ2-1, is DAGVTQSPTHLIKTRGQQVTLRCSPKSGHDTVSWYQQALGQGPQFIFQYYEEEERQRGNFPDRFSGHQFPNYSSELNVNALLLGDSALYLCASSLWAYNEQFFGPGTRLTVL.